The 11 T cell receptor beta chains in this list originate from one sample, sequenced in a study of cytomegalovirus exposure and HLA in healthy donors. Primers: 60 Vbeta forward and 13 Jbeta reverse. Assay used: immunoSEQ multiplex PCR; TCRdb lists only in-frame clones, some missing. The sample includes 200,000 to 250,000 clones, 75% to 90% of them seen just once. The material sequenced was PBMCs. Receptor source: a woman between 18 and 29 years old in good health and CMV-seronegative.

The CDR3 bases are TGTGCCAGCAGTGTCCGCAGGGGACTAGTCTATGGCTACACCTTC. Translating it yields CASSVRRGLVYGYTF. The chain uses TRBV27 and TRBJ1-2; D is possibly TRBD1 (6 bases). The CDR3 extends over 15 amino acids. The germline V and J ends were trimmed by 5 bases and 4 bases, with 17 bases remaining between them. Germline-derived CDR1 and CDR2 are MNHEY and SMNVEV (reference sequence).

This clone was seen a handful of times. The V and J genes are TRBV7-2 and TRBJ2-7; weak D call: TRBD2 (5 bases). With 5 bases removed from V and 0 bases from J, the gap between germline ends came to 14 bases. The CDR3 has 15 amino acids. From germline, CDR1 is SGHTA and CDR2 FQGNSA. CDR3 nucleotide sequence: TGTGCCAGCAGCCAGAGCCCGGGAACCTCCTACGAGCAGTACTTC. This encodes CASSQSPGTSYEQYF.

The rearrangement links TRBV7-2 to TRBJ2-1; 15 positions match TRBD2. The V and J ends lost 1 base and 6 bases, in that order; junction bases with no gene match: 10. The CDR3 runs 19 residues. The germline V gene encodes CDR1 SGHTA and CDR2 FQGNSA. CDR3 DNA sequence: TGTGCCAGCAGCTTAGATCGGGGACTAGCGGGGGGCCGGGGCAATGAGCAGTTCTTC. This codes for CASSLDRGLAGGRGNEQFF. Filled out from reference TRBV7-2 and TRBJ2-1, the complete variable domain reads GAGVSQSPSNKVTEKGKDVELRCDPISGHTALYWYRQSLGQGLEFLIYFQGNSAPDKSGLPSDRFSAERTGGSVSTLTIQRTQQEDSAVYLCASSLDRGLAGGRGNEQFFGPGTRLTVL.

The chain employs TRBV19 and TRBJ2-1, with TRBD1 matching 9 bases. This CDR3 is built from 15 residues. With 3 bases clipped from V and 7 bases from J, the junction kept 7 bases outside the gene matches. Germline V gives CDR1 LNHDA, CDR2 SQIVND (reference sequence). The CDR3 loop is CASSMGQGLRNEQFF. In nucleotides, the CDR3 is TGTGCCAGTAGTATGGGACAGGGACTGAGAAATGAGCAGTTCTTC.

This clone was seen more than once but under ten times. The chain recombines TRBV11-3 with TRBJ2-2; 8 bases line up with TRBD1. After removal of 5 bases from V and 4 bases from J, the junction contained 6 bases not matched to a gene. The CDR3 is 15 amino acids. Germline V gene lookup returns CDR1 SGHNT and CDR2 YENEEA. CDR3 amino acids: CASSPDRAVTGELFF. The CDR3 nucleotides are TGTGCCAGCAGCCCGGACAGGGCGGTCACCGGGGAGCTGTTTTTT.

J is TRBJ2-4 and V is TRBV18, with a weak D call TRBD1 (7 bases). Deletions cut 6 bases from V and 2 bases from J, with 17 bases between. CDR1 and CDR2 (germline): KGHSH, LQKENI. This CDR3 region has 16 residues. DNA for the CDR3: TGTGCCAGCTCTCTGGGGGGACAGACTTCCAAAAACATTCAGTACTTC. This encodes CASSLGGQTSKNIQYF.

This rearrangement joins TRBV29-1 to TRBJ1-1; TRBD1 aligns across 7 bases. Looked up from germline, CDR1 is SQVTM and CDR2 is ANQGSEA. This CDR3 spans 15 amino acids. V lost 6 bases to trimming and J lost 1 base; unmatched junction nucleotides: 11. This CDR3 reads CSVTGAALGNTEAFF. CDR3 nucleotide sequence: TGCAGCGTAACAGGGGCCGCCTTGGGGAACACTGAAGCTTTCTTT.

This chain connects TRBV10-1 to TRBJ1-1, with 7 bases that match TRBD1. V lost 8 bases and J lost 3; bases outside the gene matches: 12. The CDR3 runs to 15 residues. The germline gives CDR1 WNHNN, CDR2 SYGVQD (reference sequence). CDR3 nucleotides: TGCGCCAGCCGTCGGGTGACAGGGTTTGACACTGAAGCTTTCTTT. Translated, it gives CASRRVTGFDTEAFF.

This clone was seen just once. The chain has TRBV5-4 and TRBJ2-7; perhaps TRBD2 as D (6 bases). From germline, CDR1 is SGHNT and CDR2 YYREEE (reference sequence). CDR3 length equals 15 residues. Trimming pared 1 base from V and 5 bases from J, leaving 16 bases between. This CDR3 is CASSLLDGGTHEQYF. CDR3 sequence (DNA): TGTGCCAGCAGCTTGTTAGATGGGGGGACCCACGAGCAGTACTTC.

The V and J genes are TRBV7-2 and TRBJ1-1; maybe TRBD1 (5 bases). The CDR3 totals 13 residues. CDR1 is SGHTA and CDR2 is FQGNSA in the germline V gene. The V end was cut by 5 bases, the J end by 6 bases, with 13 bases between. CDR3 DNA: TGTGCCAGCAGCGTGCTTCAGGGCGCTGAAGCTTTCTTT. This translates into CASSVLQGAEAFF.

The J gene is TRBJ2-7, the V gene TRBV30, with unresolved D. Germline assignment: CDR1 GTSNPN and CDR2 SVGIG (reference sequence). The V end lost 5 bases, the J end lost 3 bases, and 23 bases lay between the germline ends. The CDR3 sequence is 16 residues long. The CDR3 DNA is TGTGCCTGGGGGCAGATCAGCAAGATTAAGGACTACGAGCAGTACTTC. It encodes CAWGQISKIKDYEQYF.